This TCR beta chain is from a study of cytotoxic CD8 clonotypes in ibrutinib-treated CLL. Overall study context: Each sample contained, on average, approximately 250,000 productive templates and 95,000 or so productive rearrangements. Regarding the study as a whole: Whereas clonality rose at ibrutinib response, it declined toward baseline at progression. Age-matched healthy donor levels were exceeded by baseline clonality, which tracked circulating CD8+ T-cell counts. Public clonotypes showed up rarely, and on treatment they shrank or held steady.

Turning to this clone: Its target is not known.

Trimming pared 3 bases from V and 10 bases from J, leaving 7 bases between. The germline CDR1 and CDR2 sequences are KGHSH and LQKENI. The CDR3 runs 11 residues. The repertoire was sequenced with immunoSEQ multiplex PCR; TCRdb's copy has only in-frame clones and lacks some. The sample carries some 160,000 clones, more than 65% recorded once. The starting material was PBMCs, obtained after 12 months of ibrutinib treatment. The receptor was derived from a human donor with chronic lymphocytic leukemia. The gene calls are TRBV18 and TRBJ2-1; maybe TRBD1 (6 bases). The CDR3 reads CASSPGTEQFF. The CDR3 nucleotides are TGTGCCAGCTCACCCGGGACAGAGCAGTTCTTC.